This TCR beta chain was recovered during a study of blood T cell repertoires in COVID-19. As for the study in general: Sources were T cells, B-cell-depleted T cells, or PBMCs; the material itself was cDNA or gDNA.

Methods used by the authors: Counts of nucleated cells, estimated from reference gene primer amplification, were obtained. Libraries were prepared by immunoSEQ multiplex PCR; TCRdb keeps only in-frame clonotypes and omits some of them. V and J calls plus clone size are reproduced from that table; the DNA served to infer D and trimming. Of roughly 81,000 clones in the sample, 89% were seen once. What was sequenced was peripheral blood. The receptor comes from a man in his 70s with active or convalescent COVID-19.

CDR3 DNA: TGTGCCAGCAGCTCCAGGGAGGTCTACACTGAAGCTTTCTTT. The encoded protein is CASSSREVYTEAFF. The chain couples TRBV7-9 to TRBJ1-1; D might be TRBD1 (5 bases). Looked up from germline, CDR1 is SEHNR and CDR2 is FQNEAQ (reference sequence). V was cut by 4 bases and J by 3 bases, with 12 bases left in between. CDR3 length equals 14 residues. Full variable domain (outside the CDR3, taken from reference TRBV7-9 and TRBJ1-1): DTGVSQNPRHKITKRGQNVTFRCDPISEHNRLYWYRQTLGQGPEFLTYFQNEAQLEKSRLLSDRFSAERPKGSFSTLEIQRTEQGDSAMYLCASSSREVYTEAFFGQGTRLTVV.